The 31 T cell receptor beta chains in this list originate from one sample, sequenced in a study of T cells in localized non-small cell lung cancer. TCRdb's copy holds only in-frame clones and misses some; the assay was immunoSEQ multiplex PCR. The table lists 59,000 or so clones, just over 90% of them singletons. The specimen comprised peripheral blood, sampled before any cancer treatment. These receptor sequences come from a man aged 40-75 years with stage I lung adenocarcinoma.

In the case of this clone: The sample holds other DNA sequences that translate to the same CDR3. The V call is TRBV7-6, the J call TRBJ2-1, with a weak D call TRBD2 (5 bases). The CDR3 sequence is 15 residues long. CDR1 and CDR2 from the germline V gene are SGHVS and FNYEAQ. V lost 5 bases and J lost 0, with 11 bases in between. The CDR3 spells CASSPTGGSYNEQFF. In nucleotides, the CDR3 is TGTGCCAGCAGCCCGACCGGAGGCTCCTACAATGAGCAGTTCTTC.

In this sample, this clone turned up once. In DNA form, the CDR3 reads TGTGCCAGCAGCGTAGGGGTAAAAACTGAAGCTTTCTTT. This gives the protein CASSVGVKTEAFF. J is TRBJ1-1 and V is TRBV9; no firm D call. The germline CDR1 and CDR2 sequences are SGDLS and YYNGEE. This CDR3 region has 13 residues. V was trimmed by 0 bases and J by 5 bases, leaving 8 bases between them.

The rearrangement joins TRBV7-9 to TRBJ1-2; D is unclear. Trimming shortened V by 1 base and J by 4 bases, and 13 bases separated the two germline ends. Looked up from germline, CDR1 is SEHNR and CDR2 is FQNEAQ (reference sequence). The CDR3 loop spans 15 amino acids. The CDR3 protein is CASSLGSQPGYGYTF. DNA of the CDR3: TGTGCCAGCAGCTTAGGGTCACAGCCCGGCTATGGCTACACCTTC. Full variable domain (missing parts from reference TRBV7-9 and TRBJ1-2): DTGVSQNPRHKITKRGQNVTFRCDPISEHNRLYWYRQTLGQGPEFLTYFQNEAQLEKSRLLSDRFSAERPKGSFSTLEIQRTEQGDSAMYLCASSLGSQPGYGYTFGSGTRLTVV.

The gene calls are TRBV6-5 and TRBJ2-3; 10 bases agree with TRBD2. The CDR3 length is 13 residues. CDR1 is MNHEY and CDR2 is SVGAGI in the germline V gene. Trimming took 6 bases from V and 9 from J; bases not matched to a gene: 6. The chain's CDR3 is CASRLGAGGTQYF. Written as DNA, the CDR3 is TGTGCCAGCAGATTAGGAGCGGGAGGGACGCAGTATTTT.

The CDR3 here is CASSIGYSRTEAFF. CDR3 coding DNA: TGTGCCAGTAGTATTGGATACTCGAGGACTGAAGCTTTCTTT. This rearrangement joins TRBV19 to TRBJ1-1; D call uncertain. Germline assignment: CDR1 LNHDA and CDR2 SQIVND (reference sequence). Trimming shortened V by 3 bases and J by 5 bases, and 13 bases separated the two germline ends. This CDR3 spans 14 amino acids. Complete variable domain (other parts from reference TRBV19 and TRBJ1-1): DGGITQSPKYLFRKEGQNVTLSCEQNLNHDAMYWYRQDPGQGLRLIYYSQIVNDFQKGDIAEGYSVSREKKESFPLTVTSAQKNPTAFYLCASSIGYSRTEAFFGQGTRLTVV.

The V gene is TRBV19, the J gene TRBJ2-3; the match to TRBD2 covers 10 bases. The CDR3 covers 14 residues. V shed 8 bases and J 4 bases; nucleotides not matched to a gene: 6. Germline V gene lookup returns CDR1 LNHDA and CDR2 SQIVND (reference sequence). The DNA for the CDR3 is TGTGCCAGTGCTGGACTAGCGGAATCAGATACGCAGTATTTT. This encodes CASAGLAESDTQYF. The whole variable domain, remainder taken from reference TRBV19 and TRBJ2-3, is DGGITQSPKYLFRKEGQNVTLSCEQNLNHDAMYWYRQDPGQGLRLIYYSQIVNDFQKGDIAEGYSVSREKKESFPLTVTSAQKNPTAFYLCASAGLAESDTQYFGPGTRLTVL.

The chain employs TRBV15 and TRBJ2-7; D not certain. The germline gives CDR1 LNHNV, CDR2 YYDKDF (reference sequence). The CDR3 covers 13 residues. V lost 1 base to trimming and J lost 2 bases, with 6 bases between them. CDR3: CATSRAKPYEQYF. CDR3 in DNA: TGTGCCACCAGCAGAGCCAAACCCTACGAGCAGTACTTC.

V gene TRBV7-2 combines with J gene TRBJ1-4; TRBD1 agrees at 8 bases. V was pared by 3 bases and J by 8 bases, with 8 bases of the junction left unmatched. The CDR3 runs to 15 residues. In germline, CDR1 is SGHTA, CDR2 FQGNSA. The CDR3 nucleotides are TGTGCCAGCAGCTTGGGAGGGACAGGCCGCGAAAAACTGTTTTTT. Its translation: CASSLGGTGREKLFF.

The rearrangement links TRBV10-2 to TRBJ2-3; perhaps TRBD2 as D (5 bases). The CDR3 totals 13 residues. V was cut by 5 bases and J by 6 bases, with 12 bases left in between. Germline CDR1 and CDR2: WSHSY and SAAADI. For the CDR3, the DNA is TGCGCCAGCAGTCCCTCACTAGTGGATACGCAGTATTTT. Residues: CASSPSLVDTQYF.

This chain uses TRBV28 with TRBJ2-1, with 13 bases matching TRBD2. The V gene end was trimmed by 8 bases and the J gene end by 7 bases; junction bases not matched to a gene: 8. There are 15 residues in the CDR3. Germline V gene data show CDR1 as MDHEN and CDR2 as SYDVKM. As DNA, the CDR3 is TGTGCCAGCCGGACTAGCGGGAGACGGGTTAATGAGCAGTTCTTC. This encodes CASRTSGRRVNEQFF.

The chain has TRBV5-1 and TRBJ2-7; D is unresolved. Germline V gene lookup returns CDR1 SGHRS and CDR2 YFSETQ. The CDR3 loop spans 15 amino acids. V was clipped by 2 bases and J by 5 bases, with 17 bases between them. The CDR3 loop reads CASSLLGQVLDEQYF. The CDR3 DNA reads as TGCGCCAGCAGCTTACTGGGTCAGGTATTAGACGAGCAGTACTTC.

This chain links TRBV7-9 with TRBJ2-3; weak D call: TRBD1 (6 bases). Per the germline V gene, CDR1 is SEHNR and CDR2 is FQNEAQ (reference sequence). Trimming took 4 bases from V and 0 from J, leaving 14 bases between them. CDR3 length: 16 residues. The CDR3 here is CASSSRDTSSTDTQYF. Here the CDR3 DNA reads TGTGCCAGCAGCTCCCGGGACACCTCTAGCACAGATACGCAGTATTTT. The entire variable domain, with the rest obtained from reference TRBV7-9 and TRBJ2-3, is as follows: DTGVSQNPRHKITKRGQNVTFRCDPISEHNRLYWYRQTLGQGPEFLTYFQNEAQLEKSRLLSDRFSAERPKGSFSTLEIQRTEQGDSAMYLCASSSRDTSSTDTQYFGPGTRLTVL.

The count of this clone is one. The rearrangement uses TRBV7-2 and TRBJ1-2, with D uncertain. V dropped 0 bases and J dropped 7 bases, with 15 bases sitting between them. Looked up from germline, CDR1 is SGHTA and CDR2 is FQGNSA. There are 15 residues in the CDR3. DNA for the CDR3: TGTGCCAGCAGCTTAGCGGACGGCCTGGTCGGTGGCTACACCTTC. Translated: CASSLADGLVGGYTF.

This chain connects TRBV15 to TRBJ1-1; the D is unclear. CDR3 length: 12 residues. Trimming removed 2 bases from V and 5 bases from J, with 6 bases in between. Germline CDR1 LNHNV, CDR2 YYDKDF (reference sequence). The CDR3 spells CATSRSTTEAFF. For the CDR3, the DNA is TGTGCCACCAGCAGATCTACGACTGAAGCTTTCTTT.

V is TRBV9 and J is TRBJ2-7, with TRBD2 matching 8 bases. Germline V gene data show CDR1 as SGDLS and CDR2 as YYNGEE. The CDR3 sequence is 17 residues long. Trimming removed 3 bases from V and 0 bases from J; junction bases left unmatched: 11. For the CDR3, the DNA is TGTGCCAGCAGCGGGGGGGTTACGAGCGGGAGCTCCTACGAGCAGTACTTC. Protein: CASSGGVTSGSSYEQYF.

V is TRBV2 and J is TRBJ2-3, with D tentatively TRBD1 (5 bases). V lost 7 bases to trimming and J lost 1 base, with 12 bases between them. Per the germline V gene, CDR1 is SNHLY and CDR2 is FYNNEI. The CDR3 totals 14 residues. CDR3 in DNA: TGTGCCAGCAAAGACAGTACGGGCACAGATACGCAGTATTTT. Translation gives CASKDSTGTDTQYF.

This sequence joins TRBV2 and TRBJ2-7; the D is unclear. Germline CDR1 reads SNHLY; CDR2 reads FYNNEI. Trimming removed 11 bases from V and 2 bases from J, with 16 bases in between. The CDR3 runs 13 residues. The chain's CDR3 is CAARSERTYEQYF. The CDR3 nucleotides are TGTGCCGCTAGGTCAGAGAGGACCTACGAGCAGTACTTC.

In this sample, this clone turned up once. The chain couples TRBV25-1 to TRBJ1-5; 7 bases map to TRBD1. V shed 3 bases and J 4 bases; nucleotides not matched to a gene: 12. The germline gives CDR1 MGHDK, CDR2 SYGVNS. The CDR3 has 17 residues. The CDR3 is CASSEGAPGQNNQPQHF. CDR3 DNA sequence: TGTGCCAGCAGTGAGGGGGCTCCGGGACAGAATAATCAGCCCCAGCATTTT.

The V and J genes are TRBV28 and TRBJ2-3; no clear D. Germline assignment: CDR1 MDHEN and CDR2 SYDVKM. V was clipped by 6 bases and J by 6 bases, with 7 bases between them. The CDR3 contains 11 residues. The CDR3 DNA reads TGTGCCAGCAGAATCAGGGATACGCAGTATTTT. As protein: CASRIRDTQYF.

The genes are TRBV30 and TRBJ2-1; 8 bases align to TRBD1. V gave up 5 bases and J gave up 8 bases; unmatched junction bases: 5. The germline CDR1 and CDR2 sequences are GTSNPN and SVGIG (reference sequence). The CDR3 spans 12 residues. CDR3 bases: TGTGCCTGGGAGACAGGGGTACATGAGCAGTTCTTC. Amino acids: CAWETGVHEQFF. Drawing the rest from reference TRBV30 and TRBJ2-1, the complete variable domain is SQTIHQWPATLVQPVGSPLSLECTVEGTSNPNLYWYRQAAGRGLQLLFYSVGIGQISSEVPQNLSASRPQDRQFILSSKKLLLSDSGFYLCAWETGVHEQFFGPGTRLTVL.

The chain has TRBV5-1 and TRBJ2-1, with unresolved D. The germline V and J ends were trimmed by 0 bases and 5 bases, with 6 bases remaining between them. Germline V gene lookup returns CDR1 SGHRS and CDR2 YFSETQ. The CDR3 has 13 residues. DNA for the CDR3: TGCGCCAGCAGCTTGGGACTTGACAATGAGCAGTTCTTC. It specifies CASSLGLDNEQFF.

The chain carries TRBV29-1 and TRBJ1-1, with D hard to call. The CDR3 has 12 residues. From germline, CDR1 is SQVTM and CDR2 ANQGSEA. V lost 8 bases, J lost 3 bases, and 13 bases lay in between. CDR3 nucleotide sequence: TGCAGCTCCGACTCCTCGTACACTGAAGCTTTCTTT. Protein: CSSDSSYTEAFF. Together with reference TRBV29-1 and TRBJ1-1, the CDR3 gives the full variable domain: SAVISQKPSRDICQRGTSLTIQCQVDSQVTMMFWYRQQPGQSLTLIATANQGSEATYESGFVIDKFPISRPNLTFSTLTVSNMSPEDSSIYLCSSDSSYTEAFFGQGTRLTVV.

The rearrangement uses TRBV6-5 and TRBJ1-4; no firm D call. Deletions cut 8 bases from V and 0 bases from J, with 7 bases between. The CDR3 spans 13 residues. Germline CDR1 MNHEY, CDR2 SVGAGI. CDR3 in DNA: TGTGCCAGCGTGAGAGCAACTAATGAAAAACTGTTTTTT. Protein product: CASVRATNEKLFF.

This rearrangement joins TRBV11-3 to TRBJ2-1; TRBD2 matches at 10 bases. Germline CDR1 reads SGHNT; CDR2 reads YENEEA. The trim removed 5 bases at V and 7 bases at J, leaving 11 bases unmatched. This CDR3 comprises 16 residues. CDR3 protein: CASSRWGASGSNEQFF. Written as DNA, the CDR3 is TGTGCCAGCAGCCGATGGGGAGCTAGCGGGAGTAATGAGCAGTTCTTC.

The CDR3 spells CASSLLRRGRSTDTQYF. The CDR3 DNA reads TGTGCCAGCAGCTTGCTTCGTCGGGGTAGGAGCACAGATACGCAGTATTTT. The rearrangement joins TRBV5-6 to TRBJ2-3; maybe TRBD2 (5 bases). The CDR3 spans 17 residues. V gave up 1 base and J gave up 0 bases, with 15 bases separating them. Germline CDR1 SGHDT, CDR2 YYEEEE. Combining the CDR3 with reference TRBV5-6 and TRBJ2-3 gives the whole variable domain DAGVTQSPTHLIKTRGQQVTLRCSPKSGHDTVSWYQQALGQGPQFIFQYYEEEERQRGNFPDRFSGHQFPNYSSELNVNALLLGDSALYLCASSLLRRGRSTDTQYFGPGTRLTVL.

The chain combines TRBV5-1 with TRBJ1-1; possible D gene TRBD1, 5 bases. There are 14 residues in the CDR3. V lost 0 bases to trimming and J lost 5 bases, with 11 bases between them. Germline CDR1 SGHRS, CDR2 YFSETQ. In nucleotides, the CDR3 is TGCGCCAGCAGCTTGGAGTCAGGGCGGACTGAAGCTTTCTTT. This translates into CASSLESGRTEAFF.

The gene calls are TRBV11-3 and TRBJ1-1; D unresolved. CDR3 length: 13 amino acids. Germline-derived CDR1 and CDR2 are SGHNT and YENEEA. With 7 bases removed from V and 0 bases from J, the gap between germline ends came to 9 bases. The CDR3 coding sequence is TGTGCCAGCAAGGGCAGAATGAACACTGAAGCTTTCTTT. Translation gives CASKGRMNTEAFF.

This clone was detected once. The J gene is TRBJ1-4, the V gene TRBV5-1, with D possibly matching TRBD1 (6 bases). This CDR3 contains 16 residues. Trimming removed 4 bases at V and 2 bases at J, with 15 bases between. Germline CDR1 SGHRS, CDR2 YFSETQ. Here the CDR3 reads CASSAGTRVTNEKLFF. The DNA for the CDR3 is TGCGCCAGCAGCGCCGGGACAAGAGTCACTAATGAAAAACTGTTTTTT.

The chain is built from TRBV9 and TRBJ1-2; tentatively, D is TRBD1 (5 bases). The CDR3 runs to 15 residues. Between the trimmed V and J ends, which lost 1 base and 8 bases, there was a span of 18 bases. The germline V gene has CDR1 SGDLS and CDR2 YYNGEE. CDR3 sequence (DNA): TGTGCCAGCAGCGTATCCGCAGGGTACATGGACGGCTACACCTTC. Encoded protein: CASSVSAGYMDGYTF.

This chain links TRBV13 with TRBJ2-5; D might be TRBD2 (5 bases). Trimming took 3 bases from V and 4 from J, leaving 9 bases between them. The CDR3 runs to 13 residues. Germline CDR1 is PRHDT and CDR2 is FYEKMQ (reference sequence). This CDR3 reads CASSFISGETQYF. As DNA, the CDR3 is TGTGCCAGCAGCTTTATAAGCGGAGAGACCCAGTACTTC.

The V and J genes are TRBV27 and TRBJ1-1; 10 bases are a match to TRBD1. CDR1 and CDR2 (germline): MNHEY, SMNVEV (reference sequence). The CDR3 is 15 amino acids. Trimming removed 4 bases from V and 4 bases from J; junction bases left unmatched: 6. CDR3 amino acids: CASSWGQGSGTEAFF. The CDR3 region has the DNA TGTGCCAGCAGTTGGGGACAGGGGTCGGGCACTGAAGCTTTCTTT.